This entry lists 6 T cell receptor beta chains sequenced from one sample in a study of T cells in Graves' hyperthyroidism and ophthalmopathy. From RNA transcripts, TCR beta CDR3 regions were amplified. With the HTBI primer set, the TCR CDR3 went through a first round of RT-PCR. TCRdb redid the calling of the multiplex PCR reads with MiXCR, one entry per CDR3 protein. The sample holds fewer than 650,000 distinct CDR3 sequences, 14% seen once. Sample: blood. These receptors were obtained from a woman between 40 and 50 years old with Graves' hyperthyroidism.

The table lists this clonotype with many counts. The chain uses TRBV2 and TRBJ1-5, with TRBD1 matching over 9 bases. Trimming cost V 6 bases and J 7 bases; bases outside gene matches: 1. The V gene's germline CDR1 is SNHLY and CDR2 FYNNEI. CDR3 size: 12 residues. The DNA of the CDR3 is TGTGCCAGCAGGGACAGGGGCCAGCCCCAGCATTTT. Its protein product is CASRDRGQPQHF.

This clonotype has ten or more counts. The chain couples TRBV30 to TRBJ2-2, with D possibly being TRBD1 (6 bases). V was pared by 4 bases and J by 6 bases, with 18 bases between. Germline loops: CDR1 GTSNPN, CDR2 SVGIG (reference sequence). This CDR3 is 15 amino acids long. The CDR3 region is CAWNKVRGGPGELFF. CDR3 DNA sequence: TGTGCCTGGAATAAGGTCAGGGGTGGACCCGGGGAGCTGTTTTTT.

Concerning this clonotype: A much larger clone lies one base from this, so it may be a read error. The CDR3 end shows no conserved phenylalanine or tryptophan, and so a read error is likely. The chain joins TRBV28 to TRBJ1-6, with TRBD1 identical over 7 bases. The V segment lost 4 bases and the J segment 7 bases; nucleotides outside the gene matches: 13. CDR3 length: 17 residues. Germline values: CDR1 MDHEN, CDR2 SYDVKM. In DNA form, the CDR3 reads TGTGCCAGCAGTTCAAATCTCCCCGGGACAGCAAATTCACCCCTCCACTCT. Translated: CASSSNLPGTANSPLHS.

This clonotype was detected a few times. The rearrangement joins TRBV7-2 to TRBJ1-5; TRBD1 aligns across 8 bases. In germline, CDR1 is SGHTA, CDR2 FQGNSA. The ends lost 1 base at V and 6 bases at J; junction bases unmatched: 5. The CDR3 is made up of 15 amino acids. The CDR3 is CASSLGGTGRQPQHF. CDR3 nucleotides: TGTGCCAGCAGCTTAGGCGGGACAGGTCGTCAGCCCCAGCATTTT.

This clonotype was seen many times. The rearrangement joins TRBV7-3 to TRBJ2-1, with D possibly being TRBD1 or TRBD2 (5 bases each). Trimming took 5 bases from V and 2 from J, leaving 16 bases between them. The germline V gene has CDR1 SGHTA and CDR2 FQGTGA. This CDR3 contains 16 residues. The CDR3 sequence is CASSVGTLSAYNEQFF. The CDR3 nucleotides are TGTGCCAGCAGCGTGGGGACGCTTAGTGCCTACAATGAGCAGTTCTTC.

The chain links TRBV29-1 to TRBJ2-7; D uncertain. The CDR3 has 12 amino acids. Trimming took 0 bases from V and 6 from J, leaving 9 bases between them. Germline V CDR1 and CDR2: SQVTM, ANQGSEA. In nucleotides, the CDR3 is TGCAGCGTTGAAGATTTCTCGAGCGAGCAGTACTTC. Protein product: CSVEDFSSEQYF.